The clone carrying this TCR beta chain was picked up one time. Its antigen is unidentified. The data were taken from a study of cytomegalovirus exposure and HLA in healthy donors. Regarding the study as a whole: According to the study, around 160 TCR beta chains were cytomegalovirus-associated. For cytomegalovirus status, the classifier reportedly gave diagnoses with high specificity and sensitivity. V- and J-gene trimming in TCR beta was tied to a missense DCLRE1C variant by an analysis performed later.

This CDR3 region has 15 residues. Germline values: CDR1 MDHEN, CDR2 SYDVKM. V lost 4 bases to trimming and J lost 3 bases, with 13 bases between them. Use of 60 Vbeta and 13 Jbeta primers characterized the PCR. Repertoires were generated with immunoSEQ multiplex PCR, while TCRdb's copy carries only in-frame clones and drops some. Counted here are around 130,000 clones, around 65% occurring once; the ten biggest clones make up 6.5%. The rearrangement uses TRBV28 and TRBJ1-3; D is perhaps TRBD1 (6 bases). Sequencing input: PBMCs. This sequence originates from a woman aged 55-70 years in good health and CMV-seronegative. The CDR3 region has the DNA TGTGCCAGCAGTTCAGCCCAGGGGTTTGGAAACACCATATATTTT. Protein product: CASSSAQGFGNTIYF.